This TCR beta chain is from a study of blood T cell repertoires in COVID-19. At the level of the study: Acute-phase and convalescent COVID-19 samples originated in the United States, Italy and Spain. Nucleic acid was either cDNA or gDNA, and it came from T cells, B-cell-depleted T cells, or PBMCs.

After removal of 2 bases from V and 3 bases from J, the junction contained 4 bases not matched to a gene. This CDR3 region has 16 residues. The V gene's germline CDR1 is SGHTA and CDR2 FQGNSA. The authors' processing: Estimation of nucleated cell counts was performed using reference gene primer amplification. The assay was immunoSEQ multiplex PCR, and TCRdb's table has in-frame clones only and misses some. V and J calls and clone size are copied from that table; D and trimming were computed from the DNA. This table holds about 78,000 clones, 90% found once. The J gene is TRBJ1-1, the V gene TRBV7-2; TRBD1 matches at 12 bases. Sequences were obtained from peripheral blood. The clonotype comes from a woman over 75 with acute or convalescent COVID-19. The CDR3 DNA reads TGTGCCAGCAGCTTAATAAGGGACAGGGGGCACACTGAAGCTTTCTTT. It yields the protein CASSLIRDRGHTEAFF.